This TCR beta chain was captured by sequencing in a study of blood T cell dynamics during melanoma immunotherapy. About the study: First-line therapy was either pembrolizumab or nivolumab with ipilimumab for metastatic melanoma.

The CDR3 sequence is 12 residues long. With 4 bases removed from V and 4 bases from J, the gap between germline ends came to 7 bases. Germline CDR1 is SGHRS and CDR2 is YFSETQ. General study findings and limits: Clones driving repertoire changes may be melanoma-specific or general immune activation.

As for time point: week 3, after first cycle of checkpoint inhibitor. Sampling occurred pretreatment (T0) and at week 3 (W3), after cycle one of checkpoint blockade. A fixed DNA input of 350 ng was used per bulk PBMC sample. TCRdb's table, derived via immunoSEQ multiplex PCR, lists solely in-frame clones and lacks some. The sample includes some 15,000 clones, around 90% seen only once; the top ten take over 0.85%. Points on this clone: Antigen: not known.

This sequence originates from a human donor with melanoma. Specimen: blood, collected from a patient treated with checkpoint blockade. The V gene is TRBV5-1, the J gene TRBJ2-3; no clear D. The CDR3 here is CASSVEADTQYF. Here the CDR3 DNA reads TGCGCCAGCAGCGTAGAGGCAGATACGCAGTATTTT.